The 10 T cell receptor beta chains below were found in one sample sequenced in a study of T cell responses to AZD1222 COVID-19 vaccine. Data came from immunoSEQ multiplex PCR; TCRdb stores just in-frame clones and leaves some out. The data contain about 140,000 clones, 80% to 90% of them singletons. The sample here was peripheral blood, taken on day 0 of AZD1222 vaccination. The receptor source for this set is an adult in good health.

The chain carries TRBV25-1 and TRBJ2-1; D gene unclear. This CDR3 has 11 residues. Looked up from germline, CDR1 is MGHDK and CDR2 is SYGVNS. The V end was cut by 3 bases, the J end by 9 bases, with 6 bases between. CDR3: CASSDGFEQFF. Written as DNA, the CDR3 is TGTGCCAGCAGTGACGGATTTGAGCAGTTCTTC.

V and J are TRBV6-5 and TRBJ1-1; 9 bases map to TRBD1. The CDR3 is 14 amino acids. Germline V gives CDR1 MNHEY, CDR2 SVGAGI. Trimming at V came to 7 bases and at J to 4 bases, leaving 7 bases not matched to a gene. CDR3 residues: CASTDRGKSTEAFF. In DNA form, the CDR3 reads TGTGCCAGCACCGACAGGGGGAAGAGCACTGAAGCTTTCTTT.

This chain joins TRBV12-3 or TRBV12-4 and TRBJ2-7, with D perhaps TRBD2 (6 bases). Deletions cut 4 bases from V and 3 bases from J, with 10 bases between. The CDR3 totals 13 residues. CDR3: CASSSTGDYEQYF. The CDR3 DNA is TGTGCCAGCAGTTCCACGGGGGACTACGAGCAGTACTTC.

The V and J genes are TRBV29-1 and TRBJ2-3; weak D call: TRBD2 (7 bases). Deletions cut 5 bases from V and 5 bases from J, with 20 bases between. Germline CDR1 and CDR2: SQVTM and ANQGSEA. The CDR3 has 15 amino acids. CDR3 region: CSVSVVEGGRDTQYF. DNA for the CDR3: TGCAGCGTTTCAGTCGTTGAGGGGGGGCGAGATACGCAGTATTTT.

This chain links TRBV9 with TRBJ1-1; tentatively, D is TRBD1 (5 bases). Looked up from germline, CDR1 is SGDLS and CDR2 is YYNGEE. The CDR3 spans 15 residues. V lost 6 bases, J lost 5 bases, and 20 bases lay in between. CDR3 region: CASKPAPWGDTEAFF. The CDR3 bases are TGTGCCAGCAAACCCGCTCCATGGGGGGATACTGAAGCTTTCTTT.

This clone was seen only once. The rearrangement uses TRBV14 and TRBJ2-1, with no clear D. Trimming removed 0 bases from V and 5 bases from J, with 17 bases in between. This CDR3 region has 17 residues. Germline V gene data show CDR1 as SGHDN and CDR2 as FVKESK. The CDR3 DNA sequence: TGTGCCAGCAGCCAAGACTTAGCTCGACGATCTAACAATGAGCAGTTCTTC. Amino acids: CASSQDLARRSNNEQFF.

Only a few counts were recorded for this clone. CDR3 in DNA: TGTGCCAGCTCACCAACATTGGGAGCAGGGATAGGACCCTACGAGCAGTACTTC. Amino acids: CASSPTLGAGIGPYEQYF. The chain uses TRBV18 and TRBJ2-7; D tentatively reads TRBD1 or TRBD2 (5 bases each). CDR1 and CDR2 from the germline V gene are KGHSH and LQKENI. V lost 2 bases to trimming and J lost 2 bases, with 22 bases between them. The length of the CDR3 is 18 residues.

This clone was seen once. The chain has TRBV5-8 and TRBJ1-2; possibly TRBD1 for D (6 bases). This CDR3 comprises 16 residues. Per the germline V gene, CDR1 is SGHTS and CDR2 is YDEGEE. V was pared by 4 bases and J by 0 bases, with 16 bases between. The CDR3 reads CASSGGQINTNYGYTF. The CDR3 nucleotides are TGTGCCAGCAGCGGGGGGCAGATTAATACTAACTATGGCTACACCTTC.

The rearrangement joins TRBV11-2 to TRBJ2-5; D may be TRBD2 (5 bases). The CDR3 is 14 residues long. Trimming pared 5 bases from V and 7 bases from J, leaving 17 bases between. Germline CDR1 and CDR2: SGHAT and FQNNGV. The CDR3 DNA is TGTGCCAGCAGCCCAGATTTCGGGGTCGGGACCCAGTACTTC. Protein sequence: CASSPDFGVGTQYF.

The V and J genes are TRBV9 and TRBJ1-2, with 7 bases matching TRBD1. The CDR3 contains 13 residues. CDR1 and CDR2 (germline): SGDLS, YYNGEE. The V and J ends lost 0 bases and 8 bases, in that order; junction bases with no gene match: 4. The CDR3 DNA reads TGTGCCAGCAGCGTAGAGACAGGGCGAGGCTACACCTTC. Its protein is CASSVETGRGYTF.